This T cell receptor (beta chain) was recovered during a study of CD8 T cells in ankylosing spondylitis. The table lists this clonotype with a few counts. Its antigen is undetermined. Regarding the study as a whole: In ankylosing spondylitis blood, a motif of about eight highly homologous TCR beta variants appeared characteristic. Earlier reports found some motif variants in synovial fluid and blood in reactive arthritis. Disease-linked clones had a CD8+ phenotype and relatively low frequency in peripheral blood. There was reportedly significant enrichment of clones that were disease-linked in matched ankylosing spondylitis synovial fluid.

Molecular-barcoded quantitative 5'-RACE produced these TCR beta libraries. TCRdb re-derived calls from the 5' RACE reads in MiXCR, one entry per CDR3 protein. Here the sample spans around 130,000 distinct CDR3 sequences, 15% to 20% being singletons. V was cut by 2 bases and J by 5 bases, with 12 bases left in between. This CDR3 has 14 amino acids. Germline CDR1 reads SEHNR; CDR2 reads FQNEAQ (reference sequence). What was sequenced was blood, either unsorted or a sorted T cell fraction (not recorded which). This sequence originates from a male donor with ankylosing spondylitis. The J gene is TRBJ2-5, the V gene TRBV7-9, with D maybe TRBD1 (6 bases). The CDR3 sequence is CASSLKGELETQYF. The CDR3 nucleotides read TGTGCCAGCAGCTTAAAGGGGGAGCTGGAGACCCAGTACTTC. The whole variable domain, filled in from reference TRBV7-9 and TRBJ2-5, reads DTGVSQNPRHKITKRGQNVTFRCDPISEHNRLYWYRQTLGQGPEFLTYFQNEAQLEKSRLLSDRFSAERPKGSFSTLEIQRTEQGDSAMYLCASSLKGELETQYFGPGTRLLVL.